This entry features one T cell receptor (beta chain) sequence. The antigen is unknown. Unique molecular identifiers were used in preparing the TCRbeta library. One entry per CDR3 protein, called by TCRdb with MiXCR from the PCR reads. Among approximately 800,000 distinct CDR3 sequences, roughly 15% were seen once, and the ten largest hold 5%. This sample stems from a study of T-cell reconstitution after alpha-beta-depleted transplantation in children. Findings and caveats of the study: Surviving recipient T cells and intrathymic progenitors accounted for some patients' high TCRbeta diversity at day 60. Expanded graft clones numbering several hundred reportedly gave rise to alpha-beta T cells about two months after transplant. T-cell numbers and diversity one year post-transplant derived largely from freshly generated T cells.

The CDR3 spans 14 residues. Germline loops: CDR1 SGHNT, CDR2 YYREEE (reference sequence). The germline V and J ends were trimmed by 4 bases and 0 bases, with 11 bases remaining between them. The source was PBMCs, mostly from graft donor cells, collected 360 days after TCRalphabeta/CD19-depleted stem cell transplant. This chain connects TRBV5-4 to TRBJ2-7; D not certain. The TCR was taken from a male patient under 18 who had a stem cell transplant for acute lymphoblastic leukemia, so the T cells may come from the graft donor. CDR3 amino acids: CASSTDANSYEQYF. CDR3 DNA: TGTGCCAGCAGCACGGACGCGAACTCCTACGAGCAGTACTTC.